These 28 T cell receptor beta chains share one sample of origin, sequenced in a study of shared clonotypes between healthy human individuals. Measured with immunoSEQ multiplex PCR; TCRdb has only the in-frame clones, and not every one. The data show about 2.4 million clones, over 85% seen once. Sequencing was done on a sample of naive CD4+ T cells from PBMCs. Indicated subset: CD45RA+ positively selected. Receptors originate from a man aged 18 to 30 in good health. Some clones in this sample may be carry-over from other donors' samples.

The chain couples TRBV7-9 to TRBJ1-2; D not certain. V was trimmed by 1 base and J by 4 bases, leaving 16 bases between them. Germline CDR1 and CDR2: SEHNR and FQNEAQ (reference sequence). The CDR3 covers 16 residues. DNA for the CDR3: TGTGCCAGCAGCTTAGAATTCGAGGGTTCCAGCTATGGCTACACCTTC. This encodes CASSLEFEGSSYGYTF.

V gene TRBV11-2 combines with J gene TRBJ2-4; D might be TRBD2 (6 bases). Germline V gives CDR1 SGHAT, CDR2 FQNNGV. The CDR3 loop spans 15 amino acids. The V gene lost 2 bases and the J gene lost 7 bases, with 15 bases spanning the gap. CDR3 bases: TGTGCCAGCAGCTTAATCCGGGGGATCGGGAACATTCAGTACTTC. This translates into CASSLIRGIGNIQYF.

The chain recombines TRBV7-2 with TRBJ2-3, with 11 nucleotides matching TRBD1. The CDR3 has 15 residues. The V segment lost 5 bases and the J segment 4 bases; nucleotides outside the gene matches: 5. Germline V gene sequence: CDR1 SGHTA, CDR2 FQGNSA. CDR3 nucleotides: TGTGCCAGCAGCGGACAGGGGGCGGGGGCAGATACGCAGTATTTT. Its protein is CASSGQGAGADTQYF.

The chain combines TRBV4-1 with TRBJ2-1, with TRBD2 matching 11 bases. CDR1 and CDR2 (germline): MGHRA, YSYEKL. V shed 1 base, J shed 2 bases, and the junction held 10 bases outside the gene matches. The CDR3 has 19 residues. CDR3 sequence (DNA): TGCGCCAGCAGCCAAGCCCTAACTAGCGGGAGAGGTCCCTACAATGAGCAGTTCTTC. Its translation: CASSQALTSGRGPYNEQFF.

Regarding this clone: The sample contains more than one DNA sequence encoding this CDR3. The CDR3 DNA reads as TGCGCCAGCAGCTTGGGCCTCGGGGACAGACAAGAGACCCAGTACTTC. Residues: CASSLGLGDRQETQYF. The chain carries TRBV5-1 and TRBJ2-5; 7 bases are a match to TRBD1. This CDR3 comprises 16 residues. Germline V gene lookup returns CDR1 SGHRS and CDR2 YFSETQ. Unmatched junction bases numbered 7, after V lost 0 bases and J lost 2 bases.

This clone appeared once. This chain uses TRBV14 with TRBJ2-3; weak D call: TRBD2 (5 bases). V was clipped by 5 bases and J by 0 bases, with 12 bases between them. CDR1 is SGHDN and CDR2 is FVKESK in the germline V gene. This CDR3 is built from 15 residues. CDR3 coding DNA: TGTGCCAGCAGCACGGACTGGGATAGCACAGATACGCAGTATTTT. Its translation is CASSTDWDSTDTQYF.

The chain links TRBV27 to TRBJ1-1, with D perhaps matching TRBD1 (5 bases). The CDR3 is 13 residues long. Germline CDR1 is MNHEY and CDR2 is SMNVEV (reference sequence). The V gene lost 4 bases and the J gene lost 4 bases, with 10 bases spanning the gap. CDR3 residues: CASSSTRATEAFF. CDR3 in DNA: TGTGCCAGCAGTTCAACCAGGGCCACTGAAGCTTTCTTT.

As concerns this clone: The sample holds other DNA sequences that translate to the same CDR3. CDR3 amino acids: CASSSGTSGASTDTQYF. DNA for the CDR3: TGTGCCAGCAGCTCCGGGACCAGCGGGGCTAGCACAGATACGCAGTATTTT. The chain combines TRBV7-9 with TRBJ2-3, with 7 bases matching TRBD2. CDR1 and CDR2 from the germline V gene are SEHNR and FQNEAQ (reference sequence). CDR3 length equals 17 residues. Germline trimming cut 4 bases from V and 0 bases from J; bases unmatched to any gene: 10.

J is TRBJ1-2 and V is TRBV5-8; D call uncertain. Germline V gene lookup returns CDR1 SGHTS and CDR2 YDEGEE. CDR3 length: 14 amino acids. V was cut by 0 bases and J by 2 bases, with 8 bases left in between. CDR3 coding DNA: TGTGCCAGCAGCTTGGTGGGAGTAAACTATGGCTACACCTTC. Translated, it gives CASSLVGVNYGYTF.

The V gene is TRBV19, the J gene TRBJ2-3, with TRBD2 identical over 9 bases. The ends lost 10 bases at V and 0 bases at J; junction bases unmatched: 14. CDR3 length equals 17 residues. Germline CDR1 and CDR2: LNHDA and SQIVND (reference sequence). The CDR3 protein is CATKGPGLAGSTDTQYF. The CDR3 DNA is TGTGCCACCAAAGGCCCGGGTCTAGCGGGAAGCACAGATACGCAGTATTTT.

This chain links TRBV4-1 with TRBJ1-2; TRBD1 agrees at 7 bases. V gave up 3 bases and J gave up 4 bases; unmatched junction bases: 8. The CDR3 spans 15 residues. Germline CDR1 and CDR2: MGHRA and YSYEKL. Here the CDR3 DNA reads TGCGCCAGCAGCCAGCCCCCACAGGGGAGCTATGGCTACACCTTC. This encodes CASSQPPQGSYGYTF.

This clone is a singleton in its sample. The rearrangement links TRBV7-2 to TRBJ1-1, with unresolved D. CDR1 is SGHTA and CDR2 is FQGNSA in the germline V gene. V lost 2 bases to trimming and J lost 1 base, with 11 bases between them. The CDR3 length is 15 residues. CDR3 nucleotides: TGTGCCAGCAGCTTATTAGGTAACAAGAACACTGAAGCTTTCTTT. Its translation: CASSLLGNKNTEAFF. The complete variable domain, with remaining parts taken from reference TRBV7-2 and TRBJ1-1, reads GAGVSQSPSNKVTEKGKDVELRCDPISGHTALYWYRQSLGQGLEFLIYFQGNSAPDKSGLPSDRFSAERTGGSVSTLTIQRTQQEDSAVYLCASSLLGNKNTEAFFGQGTRLTVV.

J is TRBJ2-1 and V is TRBV25-1; D is uncertain. CDR1 is MGHDK and CDR2 is SYGVNS in the germline V gene. Trimming removed 7 bases from V and 5 bases from J, with 9 bases in between. The CDR3 contains 12 residues. CDR3 region: CASMAVHNEQFF. Here the CDR3 DNA reads TGTGCCAGCATGGCGGTCCACAATGAGCAGTTCTTC.

The chain uses TRBV28 and TRBJ2-1; D is undetermined. V was cut by 7 bases and J by 3 bases, with 13 bases left in between. Germline V CDR1 and CDR2: MDHEN, SYDVKM. The CDR3 has 14 residues. CDR3 bases: TGTGCCAGCACTAGGGCTATCGACTACAATGAGCAGTTCTTC. It encodes CASTRAIDYNEQFF. Full variable domain (outside the CDR3, taken from reference TRBV28 and TRBJ2-1): DVKVTQSSRYLVKRTGEKVFLECVQDMDHENMFWYRQDPGLGLRLIYFSYDVKMKEKGDIPEGYSVSREKKERFSLILESASTNQTSMYLCASTRAIDYNEQFFGPGTRLTVL.

The J gene is TRBJ2-3, the V gene TRBV11-2, with TRBD2 matching over 15 bases. Trimming took 5 bases from V and 2 from J; bases not matched to a gene: 5. CDR1 and CDR2 from the germline V gene are SGHAT and FQNNGV. This CDR3 is 17 amino acids long. DNA for the CDR3: TGTGCCAGCAGCCCTAGGACTAGCGGGAGGGCCACAGATACGCAGTATTTT. Protein: CASSPRTSGRATDTQYF.

Worth noting for this clone: This specimen includes other DNA sequences encoding the same CDR3. The chain couples TRBV29-1 to TRBJ1-1; TRBD1 might be the D (6 bases). Germline CDR1 and CDR2: SQVTM and ANQGSEA. This CDR3 is 12 amino acids long. V was trimmed by 7 bases and J by 4 bases, leaving 13 bases between them. The CDR3, as DNA: TGCAGCGGACGAAGGGGGGGCACTGAAGCTTTCTTT. Protein product: CSGRRGGTEAFF.

The V gene is TRBV7-9, the J gene TRBJ2-1, with 9 positions matching TRBD2. With 7 bases clipped from V and 7 bases from J, the junction kept 14 bases outside the gene matches. Germline-derived CDR1 and CDR2 are SEHNR and FQNEAQ (reference sequence). CDR3 length equals 16 residues. CDR3 loop: CASTLTREGPSNEQFF. The CDR3 DNA reads TGTGCCAGCACTTTGACGCGGGAGGGCCCCAGTAATGAGCAGTTCTTC.

This sequence joins TRBV7-8 and TRBJ1-4, with 7 positions matching TRBD1. The CDR3 covers 16 residues. Looked up from germline, CDR1 is SGHVS and CDR2 is FQNEAQ. With 5 bases clipped from V and 3 bases from J, the junction kept 9 bases outside the gene matches. CDR3 bases: TGTGCCAGCAGCCGTCAGACAGGGTTTCCTAATGAAAAACTGTTTTTT. Protein: CASSRQTGFPNEKLFF.

The CDR3 nucleotides read TGCGCCAGCAGCCAAGTGACAGGTGGCAGGGGGGCCAACGTCCTGACTTTC. It codes for CASSQVTGGRGANVLTF. This rearrangement joins TRBV4-1 to TRBJ2-6; weak D call: TRBD1 (6 bases). This CDR3 is 17 amino acids long. The V gene lost 1 base and the J gene lost 4 bases, with 14 bases spanning the gap. Germline CDR1 and CDR2: MGHRA and YSYEKL.

This chain connects TRBV20-1 to TRBJ2-5; tentatively, D is TRBD2 (5 bases). CDR1 and CDR2 from the germline V gene are DFQATT and SNEGSKA (reference sequence). The CDR3 is 11 amino acids. V was trimmed by 7 bases and J by 3 bases, leaving 9 bases between them. The CDR3 coding sequence is TGCAGTGAATACGGGAAAGAGACCCAGTACTTC. It translates to CSEYGKETQYF.

This clone showed up just a few times. V and J are TRBV28 and TRBJ1-1; D remains unclear. The V gene's germline CDR1 is MDHEN and CDR2 SYDVKM. The CDR3 is made up of 11 amino acids. Trimming cost V 3 bases and J 10 bases, with 9 bases left between them. CDR3 residues: CASSFAGRAFF. The CDR3 nucleotides read TGTGCCAGCAGTTTCGCTGGGCGAGCTTTCTTT. The full variable domain, completed using reference TRBV28 and TRBJ1-1, is DVKVTQSSRYLVKRTGEKVFLECVQDMDHENMFWYRQDPGLGLRLIYFSYDVKMKEKGDIPEGYSVSREKKERFSLILESASTNQTSMYLCASSFAGRAFFGQGTRLTVV.

This chain joins TRBV7-7 and TRBJ2-2; possible D gene TRBD2, 6 bases. The CDR3 has 16 amino acids. V lost 5 bases and J 3 bases, leaving 16 bases between the germline ends. The germline CDR1 and CDR2 sequences are SSHAT and FNYEAQ (reference sequence). DNA of the CDR3: TGTGCCAGCAGCCCCATGGCGGGGAGTGACACCGGGGAGCTGTTTTTT. The encoded protein is CASSPMAGSDTGELFF.

V and J are TRBV7-8 and TRBJ2-5; no definite D call. The J call is uncertain, as TRBJ2-7 better fits the DNA end. The CDR3 consists of 14 residues. Germline V CDR1 and CDR2: SGHVS, FQNEAQ. Here the CDR3 DNA reads TGTGCCAGCAGCTTACGGATGAGCTCCTACGAGCAGTACTTC. It translates to CASSLRMSSYEQYF.

Points on this clone: The same CDR3 also results from other DNA sequences found in this sample. J is TRBJ2-7 and V is TRBV29-1, with D tentatively TRBD2 (6 bases). V lost 4 bases and J lost 2, with 9 bases in between. The CDR3 runs to 12 residues. CDR1 and CDR2 (germline): SQVTM, ANQGSEA. Here the CDR3 reads CSVARGTYEQYF. CDR3 nucleotide sequence: TGCAGCGTTGCGCGGGGAACCTACGAGCAGTACTTC.

V and J are TRBV28 and TRBJ2-7; D gene ambiguous. The CDR3 extends over 13 amino acids. V dropped 5 bases and J dropped 1 base, with 9 bases sitting between them. Germline CDR1 and CDR2: MDHEN and SYDVKM. The CDR3 protein is CASSHSNSYEQYF. The CDR3 nucleotides read TGTGCCAGCAGTCACAGCAATTCCTACGAGCAGTACTTC.

The chain carries TRBV7-2 and TRBJ2-5, with 9 bases aligning to TRBD2. Germline assignment: CDR1 SGHTA and CDR2 FQGNSA. The J segment lost 0 bases and the V segment lost 4 bases, leaving 3 bases of the junction unmatched. This CDR3 spans 15 amino acids. The CDR3 here is CASSSLAGNQETQYF. CDR3 coding DNA: TGTGCCAGCAGCTCCCTAGCGGGGAACCAAGAGACCCAGTACTTC.

The chain links TRBV7-9 to TRBJ2-6; 8 positions agree with TRBD1. The V segment lost 5 bases and the J segment 1 base; nucleotides outside the gene matches: 7. The germline gives CDR1 SEHNR, CDR2 FQNEAQ (reference sequence). The CDR3 sequence is 17 residues long. The CDR3 loop reads CASSPGTGRSGANVLTF. The DNA for the CDR3 is TGTGCCAGCAGCCCCGGGACAGGTCGTTCTGGGGCCAACGTCCTGACTTTC.

In its sample, this clone was seen once. This chain joins TRBV7-2 and TRBJ1-6, with D unresolved. From germline, CDR1 is SGHTA and CDR2 FQGNSA. V was shortened by 1 base and J by 7 bases, with 8 bases between the two germline ends. The length of the CDR3 is 14 residues. CDR3 in amino acids: CASSLGSGNSPLHF. DNA for the CDR3: TGTGCCAGCAGCTTAGGCTCCGGGAATTCACCCCTCCACTTT.